Listed here are 2 T cell receptor beta chains from one sample, sequenced in a study of early T cells in non-severe SARS-CoV-2 infection. TCRdb ran MiXCR on the 5' RACE reads and lists one entry per CDR3 protein. The sample shows around 67,000 distinct CDR3 sequences, about an eighth of them seen only once. The specimen comprised whole blood, sampled at baseline. These TCRs come from an adult who was a healthcare worker with PCR-confirmed SARS-CoV-2 infection or an uninfected control (not recorded which).

This clonotype was found a few times. The CDR3 ends on some other residue instead of the conserved phenylalanine or tryptophan, so this is likely a read error. This chain links TRBV6-6 with TRBJ1-2; D unresolved. In germline, CDR1 is MNHNY, CDR2 SVGAGI (reference sequence). V gave up 6 bases and J gave up 8 bases, with 10 bases separating them. This CDR3 spans 11 amino acids. CDR3 DNA: TGTGCCAGCAGCCCCCTCGACGGCTACACCTCC. Encoded protein: CASSPLDGYTS.

This clonotype was counted only a few times. The V call is TRBV11-2, the J call TRBJ2-1; D uncertain. Looked up from germline, CDR1 is SGHAT and CDR2 is FQNNGV. V lost 3 bases, J lost 10 bases, and 7 bases lay in between. The CDR3 length is 11 residues. The CDR3, as DNA: TGTGCCAGCAGCTTGAGGAACGAGCAGTTCTTC. This codes for CASSLRNEQFF.